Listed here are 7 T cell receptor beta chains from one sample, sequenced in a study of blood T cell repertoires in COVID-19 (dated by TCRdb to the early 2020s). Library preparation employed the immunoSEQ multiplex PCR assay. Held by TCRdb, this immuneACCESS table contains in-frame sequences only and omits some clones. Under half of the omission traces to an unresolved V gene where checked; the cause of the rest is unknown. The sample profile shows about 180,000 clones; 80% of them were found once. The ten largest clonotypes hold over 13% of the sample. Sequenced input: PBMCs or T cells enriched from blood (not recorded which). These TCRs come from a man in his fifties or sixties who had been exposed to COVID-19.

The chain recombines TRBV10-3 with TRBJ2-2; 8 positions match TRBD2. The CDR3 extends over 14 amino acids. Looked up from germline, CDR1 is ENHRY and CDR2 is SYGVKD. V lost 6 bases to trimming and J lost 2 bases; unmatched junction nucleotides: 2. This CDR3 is CAIRTSGNTGELFF. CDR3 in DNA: TGTGCCATCAGAACTAGCGGAAACACCGGGGAGCTGTTTTTT.

CDR3 in DNA: TGTGCCAGCAGTTACTCGACAGGGGAGCTGTTTTTT. It is translated as CASSYSTGELFF. V gene TRBV6-2 or TRBV6-3 combines with J gene TRBJ2-2; no clear D. CDR1 and CDR2 (germline): MNHEY, SVGEGT. V gave up 0 bases and J gave up 8 bases, with 4 bases separating them. CDR3 length equals 12 residues.

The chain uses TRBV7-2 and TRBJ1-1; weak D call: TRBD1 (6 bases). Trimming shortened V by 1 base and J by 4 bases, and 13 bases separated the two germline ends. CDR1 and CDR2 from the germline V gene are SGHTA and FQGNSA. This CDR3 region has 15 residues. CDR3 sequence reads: CASSLDIGGGTEAFF. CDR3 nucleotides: TGTGCCAGCAGCTTAGATATTGGGGGCGGCACTGAAGCTTTCTTT.

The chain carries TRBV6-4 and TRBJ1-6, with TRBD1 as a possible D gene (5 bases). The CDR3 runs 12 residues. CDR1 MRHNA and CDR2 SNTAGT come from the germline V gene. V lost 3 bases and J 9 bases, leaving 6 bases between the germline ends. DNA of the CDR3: TGTGCCAGCAGTGAAGGGGCTTCACCCCTCCACTTT. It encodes CASSEGASPLHF.

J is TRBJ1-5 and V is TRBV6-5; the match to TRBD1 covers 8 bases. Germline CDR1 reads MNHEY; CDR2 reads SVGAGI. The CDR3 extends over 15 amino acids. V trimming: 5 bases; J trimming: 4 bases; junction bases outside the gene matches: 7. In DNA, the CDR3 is TGTGCCAGCAGTAACAGGGGGAGGGTAAATCAGCCCCAGCATTTT. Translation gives CASSNRGRVNQPQHF.

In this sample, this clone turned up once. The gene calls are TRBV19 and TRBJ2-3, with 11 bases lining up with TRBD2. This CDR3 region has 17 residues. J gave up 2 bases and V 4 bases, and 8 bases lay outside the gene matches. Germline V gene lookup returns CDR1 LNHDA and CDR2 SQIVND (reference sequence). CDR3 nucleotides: TGTGCCAGTAGTAAAACCGGGACTAGCGGAGCCACAGATACGCAGTATTTT. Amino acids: CASSKTGTSGATDTQYF.

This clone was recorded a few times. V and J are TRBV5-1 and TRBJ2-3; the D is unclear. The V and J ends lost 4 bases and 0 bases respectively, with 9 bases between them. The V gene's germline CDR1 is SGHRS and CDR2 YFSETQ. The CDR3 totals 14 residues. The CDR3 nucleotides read TGCGCCAGCAGCGGCATGACTAGCACAGATACGCAGTATTTT. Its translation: CASSGMTSTDTQYF.